One and the same sample provided the 3 T cell receptor beta chains below, sequenced in a study of PD-L1 blockade in urothelial cancer. The time point was: pretreatment peripheral blood. Using immunoSEQ multiplex PCR, the repertoire was profiled, and TCRdb retains in-frame clones only, with some absent. The repertoire holds 48,000 or so clones, approximately 90% seen once, with approximately 14% in the top ten. The sample in question was PBMCs, obtained around atezolizumab (anti-PD-L1) treatment. The receptors stem from a woman aged 55-70 years with urothelial cancer.

This chain connects TRBV13 to TRBJ2-2; perhaps TRBD2 as D (6 bases). Germline CDR1 reads PRHDT; CDR2 reads FYEKMQ (reference sequence). With 5 bases removed from V and 6 bases from J, the gap between germline ends came to 13 bases. This CDR3 comprises 14 residues. CDR3 DNA sequence: TGTGCCAGCAGCGTCGGAGGGTACGCCGGGGAGCTGTTTTTT. This encodes CASSVGGYAGELFF.

The rearrangement links TRBV28 to TRBJ2-3, with D unclear. The V end lost 6 bases, the J end lost 4 bases, and 8 bases lay between the germline ends. The germline CDR1 and CDR2 sequences are MDHEN and SYDVKM. The CDR3 contains 12 residues. CDR3 in DNA: TGTGCCAGCAGCTCGCGCCCAGATACGCAGTATTTT. Residues: CASSSRPDTQYF.

DNA of the CDR3: TGTGCCAGCACAAGGGCGGCGAGCGGTATGTTTGGCTACACCTTC. This sequence encodes CASTRAASGMFGYTF. V gene TRBV2 combines with J gene TRBJ1-2; D remains ambiguous. The V end lost 7 bases, the J end lost 7 bases, and 22 bases lay between the germline ends. There are 15 residues in the CDR3. Germline assignment: CDR1 SNHLY and CDR2 FYNNEI. Full variable domain (outside the CDR3, taken from reference TRBV2 and TRBJ1-2): EPEVTQTPSHQVTQMGQEVILRCVPISNHLYFYWYRQILGQKVEFLVSFYNNEISEKSEIFDDQFSVERPDGSNFTLKIRSTKLEDSAMYFCASTRAASGMFGYTFGSGTRLTVV.